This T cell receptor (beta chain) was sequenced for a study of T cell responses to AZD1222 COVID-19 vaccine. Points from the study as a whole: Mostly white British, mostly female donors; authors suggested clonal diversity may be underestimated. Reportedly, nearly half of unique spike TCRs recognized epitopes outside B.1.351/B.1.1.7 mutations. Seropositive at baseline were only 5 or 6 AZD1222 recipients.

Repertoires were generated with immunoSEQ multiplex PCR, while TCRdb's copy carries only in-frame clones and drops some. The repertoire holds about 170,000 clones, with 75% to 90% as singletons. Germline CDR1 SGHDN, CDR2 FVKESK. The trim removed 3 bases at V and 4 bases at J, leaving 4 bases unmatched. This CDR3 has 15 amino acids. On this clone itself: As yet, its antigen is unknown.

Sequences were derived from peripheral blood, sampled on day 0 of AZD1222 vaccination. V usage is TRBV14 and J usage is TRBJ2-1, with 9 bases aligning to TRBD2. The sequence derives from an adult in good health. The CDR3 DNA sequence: TGTGCCAGCAGCCACAGAGCGGGGGGATACAATGAGCAGTTCTTC. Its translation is CASSHRAGGYNEQFF.